The 3 T cell receptor beta chains below come from one sample, sequenced in a study of blood T cell repertoires in COVID-19. TCRdb's table, derived via immunoSEQ multiplex PCR, lists solely in-frame clones and lacks some. The repertoire holds about 170,000 clones, with 70% to 90% as singletons. Sequenced: peripheral blood. The receptors were gathered from a woman aged 80 or over with COVID-19, enrolled during active disease.

The chain has TRBV29-1 and TRBJ1-1, with D uncertain. The CDR3 totals 13 residues. V was clipped by 1 base and J by 10 bases, with 16 bases between them. Germline CDR1 and CDR2: SQVTM and ANQGSEA. The CDR3 loop reads CSVEVPGGRGAFF. The CDR3 region has the DNA TGCAGCGTTGAAGTTCCCGGTGGGCGGGGAGCTTTCTTT.

The chain is built from TRBV28 and TRBJ2-5; D remains ambiguous. V lost 6 bases and J lost 4, with 9 bases in between. Germline lookup yields CDR1 MDHEN and CDR2 SYDVKM. This CDR3 has 12 residues. The CDR3 nucleotides are TGTGCCAGCAGGTTCTTCGGAGAGACCCAGTACTTC. Its protein product is CASRFFGETQYF.

This chain links TRBV6-5 with TRBJ2-3; D ambiguous. This CDR3 has 12 amino acids. Germline CDR1 reads MNHEY; CDR2 reads SVGAGI. Trimming removed 6 bases at V and 4 bases at J, with 8 bases between. CDR3: CASRRNPDTQYF. The CDR3 coding sequence is TGTGCCAGCAGGAGGAACCCAGATACGCAGTATTTT.